The clone carrying this TCR beta chain has only a few counts. Antigen: not known. Amplification used 60 Vbeta primers and 13 Jbeta primers. Some clones are missing from TCRdb's copy, which holds only in-frame ones; the method was immunoSEQ multiplex PCR. The sample comprises 150,000 to 200,000 clones, over 70% of which are singletons, and 2% to 2.5% rests with the top ten. Germline CDR1 SEHNR, CDR2 FQNEAQ (reference sequence). CDR3 length: 14 residues. J lost 4 bases, V lost 3 bases, and 2 bases had no gene match. The sample originates from a study of cytomegalovirus exposure and HLA in healthy donors. In the study overall: Earlier, 110 million or so unique TCR beta sequences were recovered from around 200 million T cells by an analysis. General study results and limits: In vitro checks showed that three CMV-associated chains really do target CMV antigens. Altogether, around 160 TCR beta chains were recorded as cytomegalovirus-associated.

These donors, healthy bone marrow donors, were studied. Sequenced input: PBMCs. This rearrangement joins TRBV7-9 to TRBJ1-5; 8 bases map to TRBD1. The origin of this receptor is a young woman in good health and CMV-seronegative. The CDR3 DNA sequence: TGTGCCAGCAGCTTGGGACAGGAAAATCAGCCCCAGCATTTT. Translating it yields CASSLGQENQPQHF.